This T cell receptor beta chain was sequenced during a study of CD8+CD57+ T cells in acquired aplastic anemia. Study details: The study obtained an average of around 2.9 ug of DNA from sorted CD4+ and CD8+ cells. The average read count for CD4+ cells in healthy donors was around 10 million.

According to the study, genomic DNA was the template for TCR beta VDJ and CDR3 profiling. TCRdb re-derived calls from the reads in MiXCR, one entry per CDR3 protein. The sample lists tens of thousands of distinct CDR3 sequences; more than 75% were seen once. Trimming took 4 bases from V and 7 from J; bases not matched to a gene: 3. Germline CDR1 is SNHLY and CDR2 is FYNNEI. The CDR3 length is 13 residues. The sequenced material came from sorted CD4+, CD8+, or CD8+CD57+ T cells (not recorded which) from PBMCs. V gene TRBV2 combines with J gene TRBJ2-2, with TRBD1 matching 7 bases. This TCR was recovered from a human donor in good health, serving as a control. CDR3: CASSGQGVGELFF. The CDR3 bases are TGTGCCAGCAGTGGTCAGGGGGTCGGGGAGCTGTTTTTT.